This T cell receptor (beta chain) was sequenced for a study of regulatory T cells in long-lasting Graves disease (dated by TCRdb to about 2021). Some background on the complete study: In the newly diagnosed Graves' disease group, patients had been taking antithyroid drugs for less than 3 months. Persistent Graves' disease patients were compared with newly diagnosed Graves' disease patients by peripheral blood TCR sequencing and RNA sequencing. The study took place in China and was registered as a clinical trial. A total of some 35 samples underwent TCR sequencing, from about 13 patients with persistent Graves' disease and roughly 20 patients with newly diagnosed Graves' disease. Findings and caveats that apply to the study as a whole: Sequencing and analysis were restricted to the TCR beta chain. TRBV28, TRBJ1-2 and TRBJ2-5 were preferentially used in persistent disease, while TRBV20-1 and TRBJ2-1 were favored in newly diagnosed disease. More public clonotypes were shared among persistent patients (around 2,600) than among newly diagnosed patients (over 900). The authors noted that the small sample size was a limitation that may lower accuracy. Only peripheral blood was studied, because thyroid tissue, the primary lesion, was inaccessible. Compared with newly diagnosed patients, persistent Graves' disease patients had lower TCR Shannon entropy and fewer highly expanded clones, which suggests clonal expansion.

Library construction relied on multiplex PCR. Sequencing instrument: Illumina HiSeq 4000. iRepertoire HTBI primers and Arm-PCR amplification of CDR3 regions were used to construct TCR beta libraries. Before sequencing, the PCR products went through gel purification. On the study's bioinformatics: Across samples, roughly 60 TRBV and 13 to 15 TRBJ segments were identified and used for gene usage analysis of CDR3 amino acid clonotypes. Filtered high-quality paired reads were merged into contigs using COPE and FqMerger. Contigs were aligned with BLAST to IMGT TRBV, TRBD and TRBJ reference genes, and CDR3 was defined per IMGT. Any clonotype with a frequency above 0.1% was classified as a highly expanded clone. Shannon entropy served as the measure of repertoire diversity, while the Gini coefficient captured V-J evenness. Public clonotypes were defined as clonotypes shared by more than one individual. TCRdb took the public reads, trimmed them with fastp at Q25, ran MiXCR for clone calling and kept in-frame beta chains. When rows share a CDR3 protein, they turn into one entry using the most common DNA and genes. The V and J calls were determined by TCRdb, not by the authors. For this sample there are around 230,000 distinct CDR3 sequences; approximately 16% appear just once. The top ten clonotypes cover roughly a fifth of the sample.

CDR1 SNHLY and CDR2 FYNNEI were looked up in the germline V gene. Measured from the cysteine to the phenylalanine, the CDR3 is 13 residues long. Just the 39-base CDR3 DNA is kept, in frame starting at base 1. Deletion took 3 bases off V and 5 bases off J, with a span of 10 bases between the germline ends. Comment on this clonotype: Its antigen is not yet known. Base qualities are not at hand, and no much larger clone is one base apart.

The sample's time point label, decoded: newly diagnosed GD, antithyroid drugs for less than 3 months. For both TCR sequencing and RNA sequencing, RNA was extracted from PBMCs using TRIzol. The diagnosis of Graves' disease was made according to American Thyroid Association guidelines. Patients for the study were recruited at an endocrinology department in Xi'an, China. Each patient gave approximately 10 milliliters of peripheral blood, collected in an EDTA anticoagulant tube. Ficoll Paque Plus density gradient separation was used to isolate PBMCs, and no further T cell sorting was performed. An Agilent 2100 Bioanalyzer and agarose gel were used to check RNA quality, while a NanoDrop 2000 measured RNA concentration.

Recombination connected TRBV2 to TRBJ2-5; the D gene is not confidently resolved. This receptor was identified in a female donor with Graves disease. Source: peripheral blood mononuclear cells (PBMCs), taken at new diagnosis, from a patient treated with antithyroid drugs. The nucleotide sequence reads TGTGCCAGCAGTGAGGCCCGAAGGGAGACCCAGTACTTC. The translation is CASSEARRETQYF.